These T cell receptor beta chains were read from a single sample in a study of shared T cell receptors in the human thymus. Assay used: immunoSEQ multiplex PCR; TCRdb lists only in-frame clones, some missing. This table holds approximately 730,000 clones, 70% to 90% found once. The same data also contributed to another study, on human thymus T cells.

The material sequenced was thymocytes. These receptors all come from a girl in the first two years of life with a congenital heart defect. Both conserved end residues are part of each CDR3. The D gene is left open where the match is weak. Size is stated for part of the rows, as once, few or many counts, or as a class when the clone is expanded.

CDR3: CASSSYPAQLNQPQHF; DNA: TGTGCCAGTAGTTCATATCCGGCACAGCTCAATCAGCCCCAGCATTTT; size: -; V: TRBV19; D: -; J: TRBJ1-5
CDR3: CASSSPADRVNEQFF; DNA: TGTGCCAGCAGTTCCCCAGCGGACAGGGTCAATGAGCAGTTCTTC; size: -; V: TRBV6-5; D: TRBD1; J: TRBJ2-1
CDR3: CASTWGGGARIYEQYF; DNA: TGTGCCAGCACCTGGGGCGGGGGGGCAAGAATCTACGAGCAGTACTTC; size: -; V: TRBV5-6; D: TRBD2; J: TRBJ2-7
CDR3: CASSVRETQYF; DNA: TGTGCCAGCAGTGTTCGGGAGACCCAGTACTTC; size: -; V: TRBV2; D: -; J: TRBJ2-5
CDR3: CSALTEYGYTF; DNA: TGCAGTGCATTGACAGAATATGGCTACACCTTC; size: -; V: TRBV20-1; D: -; J: TRBJ1-2
CDR3: CASSQDQGTNEKLFF; DNA: TGTGCCAGCAGCCAAGACCAGGGGACTAATGAAAAACTGTTTTTT; size: few; V: TRBV14; D: -; J: TRBJ1-4
CDR3: CASSEATGVLDIQYF; DNA: TGTGCCAGCAGTGAAGCGACGGGGGTATTAGACATTCAGTACTTC; size: -; V: TRBV6-1; D: -; J: TRBJ2-4
CDR3: CASSQDTTGGGHRQKGTEAFF; DNA: TGTGCCAGCAGCCAAGATACCACAGGGGGTGGCCACCGACAAAAAGGCACTGAAGCTTTCTTT; size: -; V: TRBV4-2; D: TRBD1; J: TRBJ1-1
CDR3: CASSLPRDRMNTEAFF; DNA: TGTGCCAGCTCGCTACCAAGGGACAGGATGAACACTGAAGCTTTCTTT; size: -; V: TRBV18; D: TRBD1; J: TRBJ1-1
CDR3: CASSGIIQGRMNTEAFF; DNA: TGCGCCAGCAGTGGTATTATACAGGGGAGGATGAACACTGAAGCTTTCTTT; size: -; V: TRBV10-2; D: TRBD1; J: TRBJ1-1
CDR3: CASSLEGGAGNYGYTF; DNA: TGTGCCAGCAGCTTAGAGGGCGGGGCCGGCAACTATGGCTACACCTTC; size: -; V: TRBV7-4; D: -; J: TRBJ1-2
CDR3: CAISESNLEGEFTEAFF; DNA: TGTGCCATCAGTGAGTCGAATCTTGAGGGGGAGTTCACTGAAGCTTTCTTT; size: -; V: TRBV10-3; D: -; J: TRBJ1-1
CDR3: CASSTPHPDRGNTEAFF; DNA: TGTGCCAGCAGTACACCACACCCCGACAGGGGGAACACTGAAGCTTTCTTT; size: -; V: TRBV27; D: TRBD1; J: TRBJ1-1
CDR3: CASSYRGQDGYTF; DNA: TGTGCCAGCAGTTACAGGGGGCAGGATGGCTACACCTTC; size: -; V: TRBV6-5; D: TRBD1; J: TRBJ1-2
CDR3: CSDTNSPLHF; DNA: TGCAGTGACACTAATTCACCCCTCCACTTT; size: -; V: TRBV20-1; D: -; J: TRBJ1-6
CDR3: CASSLSGLVWTDTQYF; DNA: TGTGCCAGCAGCCTTAGCGGGCTGGTTTGGACAGATACGCAGTATTTT; size: -; V: TRBV2; D: TRBD2; J: TRBJ2-3
CDR3: CASTHGQGNYGYTF; DNA: TGTGCCAGCACCCATGGACAGGGGAACTATGGCTACACCTTC; size: -; V: TRBV5-6; D: TRBD1; J: TRBJ1-2
CDR3: CASSEPGANTGELFF; DNA: TGTGCCAGCAGTGAACCGGGGGCGAACACCGGGGAGCTGTTTTTT; size: -; V: TRBV2; D: -; J: TRBJ2-2
CDR3: CASSPPGQGRYEQYF; DNA: TGTGCCAGCTCACCACCAGGGCAGGGGAGATACGAGCAGTACTTC; size: -; V: TRBV18; D: -; J: TRBJ2-7
CDR3: CASHGGEGEKLFF; DNA: TGTGCCAGCCACGGTGGGGAGGGTGAAAAACTGTTTTTT; size: once; V: TRBV28; D: -; J: TRBJ1-4
CDR3: CASSQERLIGGTSGEETQYF; DNA: TGTGCCAGCAGCCAAGAAAGGTTAATAGGGGGGACTAGCGGAGAAGAGACCCAGTACTTC; size: -; V: TRBV14; D: TRBD2; J: TRBJ2-5
CDR3: CASSGKPGTRWETQYF; DNA: TGTGCCAGCAGCGGTAAACCCGGGACTAGATGGGAGACCCAGTACTTC; size: -; V: TRBV2; D: TRBD2; J: TRBJ2-5
CDR3: CASSPQRGDYEQYF; DNA: TGTGCCAGCAGTCCGCAACGGGGGGACTACGAGCAGTACTTC; size: -; V: TRBV6-5; D: TRBD2; J: TRBJ2-7
CDR3: CASSLDLAGGPFKYEQYF; DNA: TGTGCCAGCAGCTTAGATCTAGCGGGGGGGCCGTTTAAGTACGAGCAGTACTTC; size: -; V: TRBV7-2; D: TRBD2; J: TRBJ2-7
CDR3: CAWGGLNTEAFF; DNA: TGTGCCTGGGGGGGGTTGAACACTGAAGCTTTCTTT; size: once; V: TRBV30; D: -; J: TRBJ1-1
CDR3: CASSADRINSPLHF; DNA: TGTGCCAGCAGCGCGGACAGGATTAATTCACCCCTCCACTTT; size: -; V: TRBV9; D: TRBD1; J: TRBJ1-6
CDR3: CASSFQAPGELSGNTIYF; DNA: TGTGCCAGCAGCTTCCAAGCCCCCGGAGAGTTATCTGGAAACACCATATATTTT; size: -; V: TRBV9; D: -; J: TRBJ1-3
CDR3: CASSGTGGNTEAFF; DNA: TGTGCCAGCAGCGGGACAGGGGGTAACACTGAAGCTTTCTTT; size: -; V: TRBV9; D: TRBD1; J: TRBJ1-1
CDR3: CASSLQGAYGYTF; DNA: TGTGCCAGCAGCCTACAGGGGGCCTATGGCTACACCTTC; size: -; V: TRBV7-9; D: TRBD1; J: TRBJ1-2
CDR3: CASSIVPGQDRSGIGYTF; DNA: TGTGCCAGTAGTATAGTTCCGGGCCAGGACAGGTCAGGAATCGGCTACACCTTC; size: -; V: TRBV19; D: TRBD1; J: TRBJ1-2
CDR3: CASSSDRGDYGYTF; DNA: TGTGCCAGCAGCTCGGACAGGGGTGACTATGGCTACACCTTC; size: -; V: TRBV7-2; D: TRBD1; J: TRBJ1-2
CDR3: CASSFRAGEGYTF; DNA: TGTGCCAGCAGTTTTAGGGCAGGGGAAGGCTACACCTTC; size: -; V: TRBV28; D: -; J: TRBJ1-2
CDR3: CASSDRRPEAFF; DNA: TGTGCCAGCAGTGACAGGCGGCCTGAAGCTTTCTTT; size: -; V: TRBV6-4; D: -; J: TRBJ1-1
CDR3: CASSLGQVAGKDTQYF; DNA: TGCGCCAGCAGCCTCGGACAGGTCGCGGGGAAAGATACGCAGTATTTT; size: once; V: TRBV4-1; D: -; J: TRBJ2-3
CDR3: CASSHTQTGTGTKLFF; DNA: TGTGCCAGCAGTCATACCCAGACAGGGACAGGGACAAAACTGTTTTTT; size: -; V: TRBV27; D: TRBD1; J: TRBJ1-4
CDR3: CASSLGLGGLSKTAQYF; DNA: TGTGCCAGCAGTTTAGGGTTGGGGGGGCTATCCAAAACGGCGCAGTATTTT; size: -; V: TRBV27; D: -; J: TRBJ2-3
CDR3: CASRFNCGRRQRSNQHIMNTEAFF; DNA: TGTGCAAGTCGCTTTAATTGCGGGCGGCGCCAGCGGTCGAACCAACATATCATGAACACTGAAGCTTTCTTT; size: -; V: TRBV12-2; D: -; J: TRBJ1-1
CDR3: CASSPLKNRETEAFF; DNA: TGTGCCAGCAGCCCTTTAAAGAACAGGGAGACTGAAGCTTTCTTT; size: -; V: TRBV27; D: -; J: TRBJ1-1
CDR3: CASVEGQGASYEQYF; DNA: TGTGCCAGCGTTGAAGGACAGGGGGCTTCGTACGAGCAGTACTTC; size: -; V: TRBV7-9; D: TRBD1; J: TRBJ2-7
CDR3: CASSMVSGHNYGYTF; DNA: TGTGCCAGCAGTATGGTATCAGGTCACAACTATGGCTACACCTTC; size: once; V: TRBV6-5; D: -; J: TRBJ1-2
CDR3: CASSPLAGAETQYF; DNA: TGTGCCAGCAGCCCGTTAGCGGGGGCAGAGACCCAGTACTTC; size: -; V: TRBV5-4; D: TRBD2; J: TRBJ2-5
CDR3: CASRRQGSYGYTF; DNA: TGTGCCAGCAGAAGACAGGGGAGCTATGGCTACACCTTC; size: -; V: TRBV27; D: TRBD1; J: TRBJ1-2